The 3 T cell receptor beta chains presented below share a single source sample, sequenced in a study of PD-1 blockade in classical Hodgkin lymphoma. Time point reported: cycle 4 day 1 (C4D1), after less than 7 weeks of nivolumab. No patient escaped relapse after autologous stem cell transplantation, and brentuximab vedotin exposure varied. The method was immunoSEQ multiplex PCR; TCRdb's version includes in-frame clones alone and lacks a portion of them. The data hold tens of thousands of clones, with around nine tenths observed a single time. The sequencing used peripheral blood mononuclear cells (PBMCs), collected before the fourth cycle of nivolumab. Receptor source: a human donor with classical Hodgkin lymphoma.

J is TRBJ2-1 and V is TRBV5-1; a weak D match, TRBD2 (6 bases). Trimming left V 0 bases short and J 4 bases short, with 11 bases between. The germline V gene has CDR1 SGHRS and CDR2 YFSETQ. CDR3 length: 15 amino acids. The CDR3 loop is CASSLDGGIYNEQFF. The CDR3 DNA reads TGCGCCAGCAGCTTGGACGGCGGGATATACAATGAGCAGTTCTTC.

The rearrangement links TRBV28 to TRBJ2-2, with TRBD1 matching over 9 bases. CDR3 size: 15 residues. V lost 5 bases to trimming and J lost 6 bases; unmatched junction nucleotides: 7. Looked up from germline, CDR1 is MDHEN and CDR2 is SYDVKM. The CDR3 loop reads CASSPRTGEAGELFF. The CDR3 DNA sequence: TGTGCCAGCAGTCCCAGGACAGGGGAAGCCGGGGAGCTGTTTTTT.

The genes are TRBV28 and TRBJ2-2; 10 bases map to TRBD1. The germline V gene has CDR1 MDHEN and CDR2 SYDVKM. CDR3 length equals 16 residues. V shed 7 bases, J shed 4 bases, and the junction held 9 bases outside the gene matches. The CDR3 loop reads CASTLGDRGVTGELFF. The CDR3 DNA is TGTGCCAGCACCCTAGGGGACAGGGGTGTCACCGGGGAGCTGTTTTTT.